The present entry profiles one T cell receptor beta chain with its context. Every isolated RNA sample was fully reverse transcribed, so sequencing captured expressed TCRB transcripts. The table came from immunoSEQ multiplex PCR; TCRdb's copy has only in-frame clones and leaves some out. The table shows around 330,000 clones, with around 10% occurring only once. CDR3 length: 17 residues. The germline V gene has CDR1 SEHNR and CDR2 FQNEAQ (reference sequence). With 1 base clipped from V and 4 bases from J, the junction kept 5 bases outside the gene matches. The sample belongs to a study of beta chain features in type 1 diabetes. The authors sorted CD4+ naive, central memory, regulatory and stem cell-like memory cells via CD45RO/CCR7/CD25/CD127/CD95/CD27.

Sequenced input: naive CD4+ T cells from blood. The receptor's source is a woman in her twenties or thirties in good health. This sequence joins TRBV7-9 and TRBJ2-7, with TRBD2 identical over 15 bases. The CDR3 sequence: CASSLEAGTSGRYEQYF. CDR3 coding DNA: TGTGCCAGCAGCTTAGAGGCCGGGACTAGCGGGAGGTACGAGCAGTACTTC.